This TCR beta chain was captured in a study of shared clonotypes between healthy human individuals. Clones were read by immunoSEQ multiplex PCR, and TCRdb kept only the in-frame ones, dropping some. Seen here are approximately 2.5 million clones, more than 85% observed once, and the top ten hold around 0.4%. Points from the study as a whole: For naive CD4 cells, around 5% of clonotypes were shared across a handful of donors.

With 5 bases removed from V and 2 bases from J, the gap between germline ends came to 20 bases. This CDR3 has 17 residues. In germline, CDR1 is MGHDK, CDR2 SYGVNS. In the case of this clone: Its antigen is undetermined.

This sequence joins TRBV25-1 and TRBJ2-3; D may be TRBD2 (5 bases). The sequenced sample was naive CD4+ T cells from PBMCs. Documented subset: CD45RA+ positively selected. This sequence was found in a man between 18 and 35 years old in good health. Some clones in this sample may be carry-over from other donors' samples. CDR3 sequence: CASSPLLGLRFTDTQYF. In DNA form, the CDR3 reads TGTGCCAGCAGTCCACTACTAGGCCTAAGATTCACAGATACGCAGTATTTT.